This TCR beta chain was found in a study of T cells after yellow fever vaccination. Background on the study: Low-cell-number fractions were prepared with SMART-Seq v4 Ultra Low Input. Whole-study findings and limits: Abundant contaminating clonotypes from the bulk population could appear in FACS-sorted repertoires. Researchers report a weaker secondary response that nonetheless peaked faster, day 5 versus 15.

This clonotype has a count of ten or more. What it binds is unknown. MiXCR, run by TCRdb on the 5' RACE reads, gives a single entry per CDR3 protein. Here the sample spans about 130,000 distinct CDR3 sequences, under 8.5% being singletons. The CDR3 covers 12 residues. V dropped 6 bases and J dropped 7 bases, with 10 bases sitting between them. Looked up from germline, CDR1 is DFQATT and CDR2 is SNEGSKA (reference sequence). The sequencing here drew on CD4+ T cells sorted from PBMCs, taken around 10 days after the first yellow fever vaccination. The TCR was taken from a man aged 18 to 29 who received the YFV17D yellow fever vaccine. The rearrangement uses TRBV20-1 and TRBJ1-6; a weak D match, TRBD1 (6 bases). The CDR3 DNA reads as TGCAGTGCCAACAGGGTGAATTCACCCCTCCACTTT. Translating it yields CSANRVNSPLHF.